The 23 T cell receptor beta chains given below trace back to one sample, sequenced in a study of blood T cell repertoires in COVID-19. The assay was immunoSEQ multiplex PCR, and TCRdb's table has in-frame clones only and misses some. Here the sample spans approximately 350,000 clones, 83% being singletons. Sequenced input: PBMCs or T cells enriched from blood (not recorded which). The receptors were gathered from a woman in her forties or fifties who had recovered from COVID-19.

CDR3 nucleotide sequence: TGTGCCAGCAGCGTAGGAGGGATCGGGAACACTGAAGCTTTCTTT. Its translation: CASSVGGIGNTEAFF. V and J are TRBV9 and TRBJ1-1; D call uncertain. The germline CDR1 and CDR2 sequences are SGDLS and YYNGEE. V was trimmed by 0 bases and J by 1 base, leaving 10 bases between them. The CDR3 is made up of 15 amino acids.

V usage is TRBV29-1 and J usage is TRBJ2-3; TRBD2 is a possible D gene (6 bases). Per the germline V gene, CDR1 is SQVTM and CDR2 is ANQGSEA. This CDR3 has 13 residues. Trimming removed 1 base from V and 7 bases from J, with 12 bases in between. The CDR3 region is CSVEGGEVNTQYF. CDR3 bases: TGCAGCGTTGAAGGGGGGGAGGTTAATACGCAGTATTTT.

V and J are TRBV5-5 and TRBJ2-7; D call uncertain. V lost 0 bases, J lost 2 bases, and 9 bases lay in between. This CDR3 is 14 amino acids long. CDR1 and CDR2 from the germline V gene are SGHKS and YYEKEE (reference sequence). The CDR3 sequence: CASSLDFYTYEQYF. Written as DNA, the CDR3 is TGTGCCAGCAGCTTGGATTTTTATACCTACGAGCAGTACTTC.

This chain joins TRBV14 and TRBJ1-1; D uncertain. Germline V gives CDR1 SGHDN, CDR2 FVKESK. V lost 0 bases and J 6 bases, leaving 11 bases between the germline ends. The CDR3 extends over 14 amino acids. The CDR3 DNA follows: TGTGCCAGCAGCCAAGATTGGCAGGCTTCTGAAGCTTTCTTT. It specifies CASSQDWQASEAFF.

The chain recombines TRBV30 with TRBJ1-1, with D possibly matching TRBD1 (5 bases). This CDR3 comprises 14 residues. Trimming removed 3 bases at V and 0 bases at J, with 11 bases between. Germline CDR1 GTSNPN, CDR2 SVGIG (reference sequence). The CDR3 protein is CAWRITGLNTEAFF. The CDR3 DNA sequence: TGTGCCTGGAGGATTACAGGTTTGAACACTGAAGCTTTCTTT.

This chain links TRBV20-1 with TRBJ2-5; 7 bases are a match to TRBD2. In germline, CDR1 is DFQATT, CDR2 SNEGSKA (reference sequence). V was clipped by 3 bases and J by 7 bases; unmatched bases: 2. This CDR3 is 11 amino acids long. The DNA of the CDR3 is TGCAGTGCTAGTACGGGGGGGACCCAGTACTTC. Translated: CSASTGGTQYF.

V is TRBV9 and J is TRBJ1-2; 8 bases are shared with TRBD1. CDR1 SGDLS and CDR2 YYNGEE come from the germline V gene. The CDR3 loop spans 14 amino acids. Germline trimming cut 4 bases from V and 4 bases from J; bases unmatched to any gene: 6. CDR3 sequence (DNA): TGTGCCAGCAGCCCGGGACAGGCGATCTATGGCTACACCTTC. It codes for CASSPGQAIYGYTF.

This clone showed up just a few times. The CDR3 DNA sequence: TGTGCCTCAGGCGAGGGGGTGGCTTTCTTT. Translation: CASGEGVAFF. This rearrangement joins TRBV2 to TRBJ1-1; the D gene is possibly TRBD1 (6 bases). The V and J ends lost 11 bases and 11 bases respectively, with 15 bases between them. The germline V gene encodes CDR1 SNHLY and CDR2 FYNNEI. CDR3 size: 10 residues.

The chain carries TRBV28 and TRBJ2-3, with no clear D. V lost 3 bases and J lost 1, with 11 bases in between. CDR1 is MDHEN and CDR2 is SYDVKM in the germline V gene. CDR3 length equals 15 residues. The chain's CDR3 is CASSFGKRGTDTQYF. In nucleotides, the CDR3 is TGTGCCAGCAGTTTTGGTAAGCGCGGCACAGATACGCAGTATTTT.

The rearrangement links TRBV19 to TRBJ2-5, with D perhaps TRBD1 (6 bases). The V end lost 4 bases, the J end lost 0 bases, and 12 bases lay between the germline ends. CDR3 length equals 15 residues. The germline gives CDR1 LNHDA, CDR2 SQIVND (reference sequence). In nucleotides, the CDR3 is TGTGCCAGTAGTACTGGACGGACAGACCAAGAGACCCAGTACTTC. Its protein product is CASSTGRTDQETQYF.

The J gene is TRBJ2-5, the V gene TRBV3-1 (or the pseudogene TRBV3-2); weak D call: TRBD2 (6 bases). The length of the CDR3 is 14 residues. V was trimmed by 3 bases and J by 5 bases, leaving 13 bases between them. Looked up from germline, CDR1 is LGHDT and CDR2 is YNNKEL (reference sequence). This CDR3 reads CASSQGTRGETQYF. DNA of the CDR3: TGTGCCAGCAGCCAGGGGACCCGGGGGGAGACCCAGTACTTC.

This chain joins TRBV7-9 and TRBJ2-7, with D tentatively TRBD1 (6 bases). Germline-derived CDR1 and CDR2 are SEHNR and FQNEAQ (reference sequence). Trimming shortened V by 5 bases and J by 2 bases, and 10 bases separated the two germline ends. The length of the CDR3 is 13 residues. Here the CDR3 reads CASSGTTPYEQYF. The CDR3 coding sequence is TGTGCCAGCAGCGGGACAACACCCTACGAGCAGTACTTC.

The chain links TRBV7-9 to TRBJ2-5, with 7 bases identical to TRBD1. V lost 5 bases to trimming and J lost 5 bases; unmatched junction nucleotides: 11. The CDR3 spans 15 residues. Looked up from germline, CDR1 is SEHNR and CDR2 is FQNEAQ (reference sequence). This chain's CDR3 is CASSPPRGPGETQYF. The CDR3 nucleotides read TGTGCCAGCAGCCCCCCGAGGGGGCCAGGCGAGACCCAGTACTTC. The full variable domain, with the rest looked up from reference TRBV7-9 and TRBJ2-5, is DTGVSQNPRHKITKRGQNVTFRCDPISEHNRLYWYRQTLGQGPEFLTYFQNEAQLEKSRLLSDRFSAERPKGSFSTLEIQRTEQGDSAMYLCASSPPRGPGETQYFGPGTRLLVL.

The rearrangement joins TRBV30 to TRBJ1-2; no definite D call. Trimming took off 0 bases at V and 3 bases at J, with 14 bases between the two ends. Germline loops: CDR1 GTSNPN, CDR2 SVGIG (reference sequence). CDR3 size: 15 residues. The CDR3 region has the DNA TGTGCCTGGAGTGTTGGCCTTTCGCTGGACTATGGCTACACCTTC. It specifies CAWSVGLSLDYGYTF.

V is TRBV3-1 (or the pseudogene TRBV3-2) and J is TRBJ1-2, with 7 bases identical to TRBD1. Unmatched junction bases numbered 12, after V lost 1 base and J lost 4 bases. The CDR3 has 17 residues. Germline lookup yields CDR1 LGHDT and CDR2 YNNKEL (reference sequence). The CDR3 reads CASSQVLIRDSGYGYTF. The CDR3 nucleotides are TGTGCCAGCAGCCAAGTTTTAATTCGGGACAGTGGCTATGGCTACACCTTC.

This clone came up once. The genes are TRBV4-1 and TRBJ1-1; D not certain. The germline V gene has CDR1 MGHRA and CDR2 YSYEKL. The CDR3 extends over 13 amino acids. V dropped 2 bases and J dropped 1 base, with 5 bases sitting between them. The CDR3 bases are TGCGCCAGCAGCCAATTCGGGAACACTGAAGCTTTCTTT. Encoded protein: CASSQFGNTEAFF.

This chain joins TRBV9 and TRBJ1-1; 7 nucleotides align to TRBD1. Germline V gives CDR1 SGDLS, CDR2 YYNGEE. The CDR3 covers 15 residues. J gave up 5 bases and V 2 bases, and 9 bases lay outside the gene matches. The CDR3 DNA reads as TGTGCCAGCAGCGTCGCTACAGGGGTGGGTACTGAAGCTTTCTTT. Translated, it gives CASSVATGVGTEAFF.

In its sample, this clone was seen once. The rearrangement joins TRBV29-1 to TRBJ1-1, with D possibly being TRBD1 (5 bases). Germline loops: CDR1 SQVTM, CDR2 ANQGSEA. With 7 bases removed from V and 5 bases from J, the gap between germline ends came to 14 bases. This CDR3 spans 12 amino acids. The CDR3 region has the DNA TGCAGCGGTTTGGGGGGAAAAACTGAAGCTTTCTTT. Protein: CSGLGGKTEAFF.

CDR3 region: CASSYGVHNSPLHF. Here the CDR3 DNA reads TGTGCCAGCAGTTACGGGGTGCATAATTCACCCCTCCACTTT. The rearrangement links TRBV25-1 to TRBJ1-6; D is unresolved. The V gene lost 5 bases and the J gene lost 5 bases, with 10 bases spanning the gap. Germline lookup yields CDR1 MGHDK and CDR2 SYGVNS. This CDR3 region has 14 residues.

In DNA, the CDR3 is TGTGCCAGCAGTTACGCTAGGAGGGCCACCGGGGAGCTGTTTTTT. Protein: CASSYARRATGELFF. This chain uses TRBV6-5 with TRBJ2-2; D is possibly TRBD2 (6 bases). The CDR3 has 15 amino acids. The ends were cut back, 2 bases at V and 4 bases at J, with 11 bases in the middle. Germline V gene data show CDR1 as MNHEY and CDR2 as SVGAGI.

The rearrangement uses TRBV7-2 and TRBJ2-5; tentative D call: TRBD2 (6 bases). Trimming took off 4 bases at V and 3 bases at J, with 12 bases between the two ends. Looked up from germline, CDR1 is SGHTA and CDR2 is FQGNSA. The CDR3 contains 14 residues. The CDR3 DNA reads as TGTGCCAGCAGCTCCCCGGGACTCAAAGAGACCCAGTACTTC. Translating it yields CASSSPGLKETQYF.

The chain joins TRBV30 to TRBJ2-2; TRBD1 is a possible D gene (5 bases). Germline CDR1 and CDR2: GTSNPN and SVGIG (reference sequence). The CDR3 loop spans 15 amino acids. Trimming shortened V by 0 bases and J by 6 bases, and 14 bases separated the two germline ends. The CDR3 sequence is CAWSVSRSGPGELFF. CDR3 coding DNA: TGTGCCTGGAGTGTGTCTCGTTCAGGGCCCGGGGAGCTGTTTTTT.

The chain employs TRBV6-5 and TRBJ1-1, with 11 bases identical to TRBD1. The germline V gene has CDR1 MNHEY and CDR2 SVGAGI. The CDR3 totals 13 residues. The trim removed 5 bases at V and 6 bases at J, leaving 2 bases unmatched. The CDR3 DNA sequence: TGTGCCAGCAGTCGGGACAGGGGGGCTGAAGCTTTCTTT. Translating gives CASSRDRGAEAFF.